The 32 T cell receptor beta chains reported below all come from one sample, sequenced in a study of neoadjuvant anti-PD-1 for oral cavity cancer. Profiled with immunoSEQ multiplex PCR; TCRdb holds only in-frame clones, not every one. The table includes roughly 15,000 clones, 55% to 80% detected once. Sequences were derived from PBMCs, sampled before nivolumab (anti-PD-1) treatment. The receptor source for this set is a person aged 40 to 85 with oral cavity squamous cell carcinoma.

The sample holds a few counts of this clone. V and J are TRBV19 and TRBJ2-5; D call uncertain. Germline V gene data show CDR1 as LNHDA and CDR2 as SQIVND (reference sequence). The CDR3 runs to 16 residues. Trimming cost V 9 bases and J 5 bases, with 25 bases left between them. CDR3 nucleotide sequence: TGTGCCAGGAATCCCTCTCCCCATAGCTGGGTGGAGACCCAGTACTTC. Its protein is CARNPSPHSWVETQYF.

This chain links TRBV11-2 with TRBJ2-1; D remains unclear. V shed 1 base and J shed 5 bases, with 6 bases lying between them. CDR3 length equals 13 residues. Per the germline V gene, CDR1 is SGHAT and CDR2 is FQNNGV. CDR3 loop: CASSLALNNEQFF. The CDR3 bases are TGTGCCAGCAGCTTAGCACTCAACAATGAGCAGTTCTTC.

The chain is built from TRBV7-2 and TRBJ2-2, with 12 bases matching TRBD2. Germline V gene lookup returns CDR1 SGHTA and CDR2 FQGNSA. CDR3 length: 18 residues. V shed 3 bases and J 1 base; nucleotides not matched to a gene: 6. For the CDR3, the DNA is TGTGCCAGCAGCTTCTCCAGACTAGCGGGGGTGAACACCGGGGAGCTGTTTTTT. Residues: CASSFSRLAGVNTGELFF.

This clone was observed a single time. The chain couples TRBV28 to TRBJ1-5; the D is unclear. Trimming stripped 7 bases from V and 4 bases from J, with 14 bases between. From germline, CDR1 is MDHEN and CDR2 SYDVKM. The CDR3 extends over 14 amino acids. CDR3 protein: CASNTPGQNQPQHF. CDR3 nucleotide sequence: TGTGCCAGCAATACCCCCGGGCAGAATCAGCCCCAGCATTTT.

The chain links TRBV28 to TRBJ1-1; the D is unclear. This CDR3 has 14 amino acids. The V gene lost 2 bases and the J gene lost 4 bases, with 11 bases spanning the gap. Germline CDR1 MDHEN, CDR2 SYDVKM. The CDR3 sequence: CASSLTGLSTEAFF. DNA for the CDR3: TGTGCCAGCAGTTTAACCGGGTTGAGCACTGAAGCTTTCTTT.

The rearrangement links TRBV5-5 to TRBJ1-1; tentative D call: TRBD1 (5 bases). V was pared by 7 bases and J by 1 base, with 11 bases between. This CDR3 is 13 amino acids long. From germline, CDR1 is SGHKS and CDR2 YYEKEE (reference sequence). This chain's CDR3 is CASDRDANTEAFF. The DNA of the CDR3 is TGTGCCAGCGATAGGGACGCGAACACTGAAGCTTTCTTT.

This chain's CDR3 is CASTLSGMNNEQFF. CDR3 in DNA: TGTGCCAGCACCCTTAGCGGGATGAACAATGAGCAGTTCTTC. The chain has TRBV5-6 and TRBJ2-1; 8 nucleotides align to TRBD2. V lost 6 bases and J lost 5; bases outside the gene matches: 7. The CDR3 runs to 14 residues. Germline V CDR1 and CDR2: SGHDT, YYEEEE. Looking up the rest from reference TRBV5-6 and TRBJ2-1 gives the full variable domain: DAGVTQSPTHLIKTRGQQVTLRCSPKSGHDTVSWYQQALGQGPQFIFQYYEEEERQRGNFPDRFSGHQFPNYSSELNVNALLLGDSALYLCASTLSGMNNEQFFGPGTRLTVL.

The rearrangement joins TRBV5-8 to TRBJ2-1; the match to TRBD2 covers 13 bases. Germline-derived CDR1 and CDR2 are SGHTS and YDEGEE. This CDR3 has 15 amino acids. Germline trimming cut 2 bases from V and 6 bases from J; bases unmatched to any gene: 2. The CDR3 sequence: CASSFGTSGVNEQFF. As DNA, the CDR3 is TGTGCCAGCAGCTTTGGGACTAGCGGGGTCAATGAGCAGTTCTTC.

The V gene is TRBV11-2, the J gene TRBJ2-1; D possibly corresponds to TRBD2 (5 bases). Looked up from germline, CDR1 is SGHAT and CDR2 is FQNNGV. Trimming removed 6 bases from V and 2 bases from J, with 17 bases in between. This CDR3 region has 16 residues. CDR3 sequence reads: CASSSIKRRPYNEQFF. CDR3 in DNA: TGTGCCAGCAGTTCTATAAAGAGGAGGCCCTACAATGAGCAGTTCTTC. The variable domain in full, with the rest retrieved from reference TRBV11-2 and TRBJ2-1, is EAGVAQSPRYKIIEKRQSVAFWCNPISGHATLYWYQQILGQGPKLLIQFQNNGVVDDSQLPKDRFSAERLKGVDSTLKIQPAKLEDSAVYLCASSSIKRRPYNEQFFGPGTRLTVL.

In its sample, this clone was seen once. The CDR3 DNA sequence: TGCAGCGCCCGACGGTCTGGGGCCAACGTCCTGACTTTC. It codes for CSARRSGANVLTF. The chain uses TRBV29-1 and TRBJ2-6, with D hard to call. From germline, CDR1 is SQVTM and CDR2 ANQGSEA. This CDR3 spans 13 amino acids. V shed 7 bases and J shed 1 base, with 8 bases lying between them.

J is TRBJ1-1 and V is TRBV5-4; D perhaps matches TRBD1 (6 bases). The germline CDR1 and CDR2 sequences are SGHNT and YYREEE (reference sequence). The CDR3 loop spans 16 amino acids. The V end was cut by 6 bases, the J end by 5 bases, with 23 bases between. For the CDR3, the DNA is TGTGCCAGCACCCGCGGGGGGGGGCTGGCTGGAACTGAAGCTTTCTTT. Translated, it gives CASTRGGGLAGTEAFF.

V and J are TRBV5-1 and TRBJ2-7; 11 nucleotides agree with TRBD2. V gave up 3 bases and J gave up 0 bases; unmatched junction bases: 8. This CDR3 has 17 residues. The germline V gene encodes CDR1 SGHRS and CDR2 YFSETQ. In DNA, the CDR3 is TGCGCCAGCAGCTGGGGGACTAGCGGCAAAAGCTCCTACGAGCAGTACTTC. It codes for CASSWGTSGKSSYEQYF.

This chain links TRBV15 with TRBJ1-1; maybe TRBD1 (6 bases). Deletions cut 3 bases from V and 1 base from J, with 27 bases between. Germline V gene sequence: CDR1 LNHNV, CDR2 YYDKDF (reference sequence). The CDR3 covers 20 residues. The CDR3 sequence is CATSSLGTWEDTRRNTEAFF. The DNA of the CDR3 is TGTGCCACCAGCAGCCTGGGGACATGGGAGGACACCAGGAGGAACACTGAAGCTTTCTTT.

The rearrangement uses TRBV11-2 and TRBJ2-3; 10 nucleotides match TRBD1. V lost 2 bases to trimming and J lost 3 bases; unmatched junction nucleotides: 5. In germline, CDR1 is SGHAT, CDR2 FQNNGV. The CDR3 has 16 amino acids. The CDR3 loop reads CASSLRDRGRTDTQYF. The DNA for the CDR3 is TGTGCCAGCAGCTTACGGGACAGGGGAAGGACAGATACGCAGTATTTT.

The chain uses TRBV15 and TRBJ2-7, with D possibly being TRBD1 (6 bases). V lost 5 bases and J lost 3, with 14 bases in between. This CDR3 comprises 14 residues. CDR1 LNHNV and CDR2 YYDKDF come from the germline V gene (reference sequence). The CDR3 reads CATSRSRGNYEQYF. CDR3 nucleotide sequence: TGTGCCACCAGCCGGTCTAGGGGGAACTACGAGCAGTACTTC.

In DNA form, the CDR3 reads TGTGCCAGCAGCTTGGATGGGCTCCACACCGGGGAGCTGTTTTTT. This encodes CASSLDGLHTGELFF. The genes are TRBV5-4 and TRBJ2-2; D is ambiguous. V shed 0 bases and J shed 3 bases, with 9 bases lying between them. Germline CDR1 SGHNT, CDR2 YYREEE (reference sequence). The CDR3 length is 15 residues. The complete variable domain, with remaining parts taken from reference TRBV5-4 and TRBJ2-2, reads ETGVTQSPTHLIKTRGQQVTLRCSSQSGHNTVSWYQQALGQGPQFIFQYYREEENGRGNFPPRFSGLQFPNYSSELNVNALELDDSALYLCASSLDGLHTGELFFGEGSRLTVL.

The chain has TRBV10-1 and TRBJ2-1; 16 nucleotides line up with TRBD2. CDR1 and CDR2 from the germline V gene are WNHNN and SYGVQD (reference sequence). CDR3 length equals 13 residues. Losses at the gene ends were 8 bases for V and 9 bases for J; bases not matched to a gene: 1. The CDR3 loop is CASGTSGGAEQFF. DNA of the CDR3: TGCGCCAGCGGGACTAGCGGGGGGGCTGAGCAGTTCTTC.

DNA for the CDR3: TGCGCCAGCAGACCAACGGTTCTAGCGGGCTTCAATGAGCAGTTCTTC. This sequence encodes CASRPTVLAGFNEQFF. V usage is TRBV5-1 and J usage is TRBJ2-1, with TRBD2 identical over 8 bases. Germline CDR1 SGHRS, CDR2 YFSETQ. The CDR3 totals 16 residues. The V and J ends lost 5 bases and 6 bases, in that order; junction bases with no gene match: 13.

For the CDR3, the DNA is TGTGCCAGCAGTCAAGACAGGGGGCGCAGGGAGACCCAGTACTTC. Translation: CASSQDRGRRETQYF. This chain links TRBV28 with TRBJ2-5; 10 bases match TRBD1. J was trimmed by 5 bases and V by 5 bases; bases with no gene match: 8. This CDR3 contains 15 residues. Germline V gives CDR1 MDHEN, CDR2 SYDVKM.

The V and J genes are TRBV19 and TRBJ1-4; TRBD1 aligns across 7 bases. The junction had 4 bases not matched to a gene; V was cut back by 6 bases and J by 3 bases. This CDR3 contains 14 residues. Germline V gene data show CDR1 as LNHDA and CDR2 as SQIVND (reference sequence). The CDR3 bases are TGTGCCAGTAGGGCAACAGGGGCTAATGAAAAACTGTTTTTT. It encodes CASRATGANEKLFF.

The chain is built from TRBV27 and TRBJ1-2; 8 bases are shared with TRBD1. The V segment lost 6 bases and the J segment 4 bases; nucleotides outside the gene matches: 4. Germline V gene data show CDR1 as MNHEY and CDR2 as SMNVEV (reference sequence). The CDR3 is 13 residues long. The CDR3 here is CASSPGTGYGYTF. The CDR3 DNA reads TGTGCCAGCAGCCCCGGGACAGGCTATGGCTACACCTTC.

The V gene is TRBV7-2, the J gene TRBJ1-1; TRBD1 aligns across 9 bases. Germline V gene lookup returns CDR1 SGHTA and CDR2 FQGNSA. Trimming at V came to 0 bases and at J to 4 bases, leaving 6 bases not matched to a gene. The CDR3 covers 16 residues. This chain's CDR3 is CASSLAGQGRRTEAFF. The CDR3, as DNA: TGTGCCAGCAGCTTAGCGGGACAGGGACGACGCACTGAAGCTTTCTTT.

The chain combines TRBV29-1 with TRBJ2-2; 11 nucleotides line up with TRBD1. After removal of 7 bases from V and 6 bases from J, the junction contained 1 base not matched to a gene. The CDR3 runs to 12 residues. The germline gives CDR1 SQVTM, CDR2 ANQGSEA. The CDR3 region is CSGGQGAGELFF. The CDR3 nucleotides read TGCAGCGGGGGACAGGGGGCCGGGGAGCTGTTTTTT.

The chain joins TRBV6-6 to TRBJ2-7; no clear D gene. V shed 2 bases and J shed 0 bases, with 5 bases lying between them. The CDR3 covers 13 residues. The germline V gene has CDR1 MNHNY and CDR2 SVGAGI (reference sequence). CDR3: CASSYGDSYEQYF. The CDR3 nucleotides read TGTGCCAGCAGTTACGGGGACTCCTACGAGCAGTACTTC.

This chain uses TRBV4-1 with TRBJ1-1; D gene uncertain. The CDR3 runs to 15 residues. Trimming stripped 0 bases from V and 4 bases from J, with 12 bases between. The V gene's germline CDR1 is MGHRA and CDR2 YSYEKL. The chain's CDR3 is CASSQDRSRSTEAFF. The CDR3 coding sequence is TGCGCCAGCAGCCAAGATCGTAGTCGGAGCACTGAAGCTTTCTTT.

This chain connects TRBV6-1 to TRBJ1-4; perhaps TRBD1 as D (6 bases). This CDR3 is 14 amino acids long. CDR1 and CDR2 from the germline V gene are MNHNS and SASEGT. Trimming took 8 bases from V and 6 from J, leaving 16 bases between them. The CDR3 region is CASQGARGDEKLFF. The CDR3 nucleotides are TGTGCCAGCCAAGGGGCCAGGGGAGATGAAAAACTGTTTTTT.

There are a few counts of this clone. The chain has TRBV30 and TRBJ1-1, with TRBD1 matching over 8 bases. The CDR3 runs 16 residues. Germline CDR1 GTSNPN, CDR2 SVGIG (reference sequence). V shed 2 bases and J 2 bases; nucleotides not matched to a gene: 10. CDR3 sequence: CAWSPTDRGANTEAFF. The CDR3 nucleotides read TGTGCCTGGAGTCCCACCGACAGGGGCGCTAACACTGAAGCTTTCTTT.

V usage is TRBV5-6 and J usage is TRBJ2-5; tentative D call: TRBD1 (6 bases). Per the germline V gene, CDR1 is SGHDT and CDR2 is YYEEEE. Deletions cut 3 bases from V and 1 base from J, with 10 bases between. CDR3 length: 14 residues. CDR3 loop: CASSSGATQETQYF. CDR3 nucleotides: TGTGCCAGCAGCTCAGGGGCTACCCAAGAGACCCAGTACTTC.

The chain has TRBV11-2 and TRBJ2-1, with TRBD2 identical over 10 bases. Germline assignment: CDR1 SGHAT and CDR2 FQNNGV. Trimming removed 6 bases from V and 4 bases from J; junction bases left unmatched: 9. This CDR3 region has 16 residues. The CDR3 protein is CASRPTGTSVYNEQFF. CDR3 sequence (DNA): TGTGCCAGCAGACCCACCGGGACTAGCGTATACAATGAGCAGTTCTTC.

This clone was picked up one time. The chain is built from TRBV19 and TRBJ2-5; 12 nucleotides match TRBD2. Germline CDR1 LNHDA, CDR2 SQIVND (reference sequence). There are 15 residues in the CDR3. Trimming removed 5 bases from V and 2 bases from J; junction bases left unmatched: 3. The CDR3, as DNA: TGTGCCAGTAGTGCTCTAGCGGGGGGGCAAGAGACCCAGTACTTC. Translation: CASSALAGGQETQYF.

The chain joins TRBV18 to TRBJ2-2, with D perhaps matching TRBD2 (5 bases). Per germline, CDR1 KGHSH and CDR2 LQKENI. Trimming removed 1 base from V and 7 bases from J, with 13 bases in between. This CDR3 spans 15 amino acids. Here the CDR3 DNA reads TGTGCCAGCTCACCACATGAGAGGGCCGGCGGGGAGCTGTTTTTT. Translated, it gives CASSPHERAGGELFF.

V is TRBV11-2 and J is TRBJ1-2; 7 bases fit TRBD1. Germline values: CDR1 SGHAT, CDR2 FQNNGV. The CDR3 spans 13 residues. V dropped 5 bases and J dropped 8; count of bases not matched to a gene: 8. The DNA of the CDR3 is TGTGCCAGCAGCACTGACAGGGCCCGCGGCTACACCTTC. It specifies CASSTDRARGYTF.